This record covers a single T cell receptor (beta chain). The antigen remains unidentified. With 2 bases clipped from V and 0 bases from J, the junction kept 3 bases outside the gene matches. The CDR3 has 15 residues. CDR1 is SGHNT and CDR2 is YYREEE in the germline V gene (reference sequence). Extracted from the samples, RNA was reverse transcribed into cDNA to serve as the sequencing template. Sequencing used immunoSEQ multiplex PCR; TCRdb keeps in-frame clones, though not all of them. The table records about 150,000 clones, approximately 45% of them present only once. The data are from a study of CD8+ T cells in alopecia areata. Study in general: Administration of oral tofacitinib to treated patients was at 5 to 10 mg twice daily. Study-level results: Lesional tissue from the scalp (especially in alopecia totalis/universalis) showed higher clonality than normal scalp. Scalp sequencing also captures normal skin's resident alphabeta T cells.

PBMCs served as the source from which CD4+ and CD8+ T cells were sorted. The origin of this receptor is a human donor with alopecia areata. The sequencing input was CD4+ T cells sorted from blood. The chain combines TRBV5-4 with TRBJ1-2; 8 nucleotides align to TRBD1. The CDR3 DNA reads TGTGCCAGCAGCTTTAGACAGGGGTCTAACTATGGCTACACCTTC. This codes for CASSFRQGSNYGYTF.